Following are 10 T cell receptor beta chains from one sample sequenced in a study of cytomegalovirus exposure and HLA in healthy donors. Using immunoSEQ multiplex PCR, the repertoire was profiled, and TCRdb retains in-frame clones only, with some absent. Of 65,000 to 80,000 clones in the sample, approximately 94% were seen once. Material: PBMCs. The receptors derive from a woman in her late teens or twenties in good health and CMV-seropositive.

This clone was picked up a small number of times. The chain's CDR3 is CASSIGQALGGYGYTF. The CDR3 DNA reads as TGTGCCAGTAGTATCGGACAGGCCCTGGGTGGCTATGGCTACACCTTC. The J gene is TRBJ1-2, the V gene TRBV19; 7 bases are a match to TRBD1. J gave up 4 bases and V 3 bases, and 11 bases lay outside the gene matches. The length of the CDR3 is 16 residues. Germline assignment: CDR1 LNHDA and CDR2 SQIVND (reference sequence).

In DNA form, the CDR3 reads TGTGCCAGCAGTTTATCCCGGGGGGGCTATGGCTACACCTTC. Translating it yields CASSLSRGGYGYTF. The rearrangement joins TRBV28 to TRBJ1-2; a weak D match, TRBD1 (5 bases). The V end was cut by 1 base, the J end by 4 bases, with 10 bases between. Germline V gene lookup returns CDR1 MDHEN and CDR2 SYDVKM. This CDR3 contains 14 residues.

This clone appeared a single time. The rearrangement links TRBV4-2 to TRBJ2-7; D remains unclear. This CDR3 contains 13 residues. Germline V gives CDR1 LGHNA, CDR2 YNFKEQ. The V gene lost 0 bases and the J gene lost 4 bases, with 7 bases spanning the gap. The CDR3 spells CASSQDISYEQYF. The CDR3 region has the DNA TGTGCCAGCAGCCAAGATATCAGTTACGAGCAGTACTTC.

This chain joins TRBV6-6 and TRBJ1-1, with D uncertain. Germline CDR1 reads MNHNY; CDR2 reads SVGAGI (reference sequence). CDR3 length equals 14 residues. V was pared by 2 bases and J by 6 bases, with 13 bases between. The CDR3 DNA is TGTGCCAGCAGTTACGAGTTAGGGAGGGCTGAAGCTTTCTTT. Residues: CASSYELGRAEAFF.

CDR3 region: CASRRTEDTGELFF. In nucleotides, the CDR3 is TGTGCCAGCAGGCGGACAGAAGACACCGGGGAGCTGTTTTTT. The rearrangement links TRBV2 to TRBJ2-2; maybe TRBD1 (6 bases). In germline, CDR1 is SNHLY, CDR2 FYNNEI. CDR3 length equals 14 residues. V dropped 6 bases and J dropped 3 bases, with 11 bases sitting between them.

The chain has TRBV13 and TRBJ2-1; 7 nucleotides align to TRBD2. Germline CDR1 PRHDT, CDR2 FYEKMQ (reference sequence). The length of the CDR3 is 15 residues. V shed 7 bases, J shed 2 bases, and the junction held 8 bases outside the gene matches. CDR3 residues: CASTVAGVAYNEQFF. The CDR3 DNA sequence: TGTGCCAGCACGGTGGCGGGAGTAGCCTACAATGAGCAGTTCTTC. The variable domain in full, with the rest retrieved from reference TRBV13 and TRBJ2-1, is AAGVIQSPRHLIKEKRETATLKCYPIPRHDTVYWYQQGPGQDPQFLISFYEKMQSDKGSIPDRFSAQQFSDYHSELNMSSLELGDSALYFCASTVAGVAYNEQFFGPGTRLTVL.

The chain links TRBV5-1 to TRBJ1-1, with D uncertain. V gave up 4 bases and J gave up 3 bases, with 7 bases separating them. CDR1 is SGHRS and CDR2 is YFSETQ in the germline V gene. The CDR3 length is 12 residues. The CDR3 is CASSPGYTEAFF. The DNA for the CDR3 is TGCGCCAGCAGCCCGGGATACACTGAAGCTTTCTTT.

The CDR3 coding sequence is TGTGCCAGCAGTATTACAGGGGACTTATACAATGAGCAGTTCTTC. It codes for CASSITGDLYNEQFF. The J gene is TRBJ2-1, the V gene TRBV28, with D possibly being TRBD1 (7 bases). CDR1 is MDHEN, CDR2 SYDVKM, per germline. V was clipped by 5 bases and J by 4 bases, with 15 bases between them. This CDR3 contains 15 residues.

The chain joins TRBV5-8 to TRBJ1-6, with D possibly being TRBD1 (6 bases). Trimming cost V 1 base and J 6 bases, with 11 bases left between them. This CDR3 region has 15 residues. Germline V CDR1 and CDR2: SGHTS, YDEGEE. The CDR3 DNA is TGTGCCAGCAGCTTGTTACAGGGTTTTAATTCACCCCTCCACTTT. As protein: CASSLLQGFNSPLHF.

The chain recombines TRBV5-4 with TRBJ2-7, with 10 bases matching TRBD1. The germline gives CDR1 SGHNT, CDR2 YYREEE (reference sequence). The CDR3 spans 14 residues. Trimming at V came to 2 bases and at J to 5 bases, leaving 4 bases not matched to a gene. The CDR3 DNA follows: TGTGCCAGCAGCTTTGGGACAGGGGAGGACGAGCAGTACTTC. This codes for CASSFGTGEDEQYF.